The 28 T cell receptor beta chains below all came from one sample that was sequenced in a study of blood T cell repertoires in COVID-19. The repertoire was sequenced with immunoSEQ multiplex PCR; TCRdb's copy has only in-frame clones and lacks some. Altogether 150,000 to 200,000 clones are present, 84% being singletons, with the ten largest covering around a fifth. The sequenced sample consisted of peripheral blood. The receptors were gathered from a woman aged 80 or over with acute or convalescent COVID-19.

CDR3 region: CASSEMGLADTQYF. The CDR3 DNA reads TGTGCCAGCAGTGAGATGGGGCTCGCAGATACGCAGTATTTT. This chain connects TRBV6-1 to TRBJ2-3; tentative D call: TRBD1 (5 bases). Germline V gives CDR1 MNHNS, CDR2 SASEGT. The CDR3 is 14 amino acids. The germline V and J ends were trimmed by 3 bases and 4 bases, with 11 bases remaining between them.

The rearrangement links TRBV5-1 to TRBJ1-1; D possibly corresponds to TRBD1 (5 bases). There are 18 residues in the CDR3. Germline CDR1 reads SGHRS; CDR2 reads YFSETQ. V lost 2 bases to trimming and J lost 2 bases, with 22 bases between them. CDR3 coding DNA: TGCGCCAGCAGCTTCAACGACCAGACAGCGCCCTTTAACACTGAAGCTTTCTTT. Its protein is CASSFNDQTAPFNTEAFF.

V gene TRBV5-1 combines with J gene TRBJ2-5, with TRBD2 identical over 9 bases. CDR3 length: 14 residues. Germline values: CDR1 SGHRS, CDR2 YFSETQ. V lost 4 bases and J lost 3; bases outside the gene matches: 4. CDR3 loop: CASSPGGREETQYF. The CDR3 region has the DNA TGCGCCAGCAGCCCGGGCGGGAGGGAAGAGACCCAGTACTTC. Variable domain in full (rest from reference TRBV5-1 and TRBJ2-5): KAGVTQTPRYLIKTRGQQVTLSCSPISGHRSVSWYQQTPGQGLQFLFEYFSETQRNKGNFPGRFSGRQFSNSRSEMNVSTLELGDSALYLCASSPGGREETQYFGPGTRLLVL.

The V gene is TRBV12-5, the J gene TRBJ1-2; 7 bases map to TRBD1. Unmatched junction bases numbered 9, after V lost 4 bases and J lost 4 bases. The length of the CDR3 is 15 residues. CDR1 LGHNT and CDR2 FRNRAP come from the germline V gene. The CDR3 DNA sequence: TGTGCTAGTGGTTCCCCCGACAGGGTGGGCTATGGCTACACCTTC. Translating gives CASGSPDRVGYGYTF.

The V gene is TRBV19, the J gene TRBJ2-7, with D possibly matching TRBD1 (6 bases). Germline V gives CDR1 LNHDA, CDR2 SQIVND (reference sequence). This CDR3 has 14 residues. The V end lost 5 bases, the J end lost 6 bases, and 17 bases lay between the germline ends. The DNA of the CDR3 is TGTGCCAGTAGTTCCCACACAGGGAGAAGCGAGCAGTACTTC. The encoded protein is CASSSHTGRSEQYF.

The chain is built from TRBV7-3 and TRBJ2-3; D is unresolved. Germline V gives CDR1 SGHTA, CDR2 FQGTGA. The CDR3 is made up of 13 amino acids. V lost 3 bases to trimming and J lost 5 bases, with 9 bases between them. CDR3 nucleotides: TGTGCCAGCAGCTTGATTCTCAGAGATACGCAGTATTTT. Its translation is CASSLILRDTQYF.

The chain links TRBV3-1 (or the pseudogene TRBV3-2) to TRBJ1-2; 9 bases are a match to TRBD1. The CDR3 contains 14 residues. Trimming took 6 bases from V and 5 from J; bases not matched to a gene: 7. The germline V gene encodes CDR1 LGHDT and CDR2 YNNKEL (reference sequence). The CDR3 DNA sequence: TGTGCCAGCAGACGACAGGGGGAGGGGTATGGCTACACCTTC. Protein sequence: CASRRQGEGYGYTF.

The table lists this clone with many counts. The V call is TRBV18, the J call TRBJ2-7; TRBD1 matches at 7 bases. V was pared by 5 bases and J by 0 bases, with 4 bases of the junction left unmatched. The germline V gene encodes CDR1 KGHSH and CDR2 LQKENI. The CDR3 is 14 amino acids. The CDR3 here is CASSFRDSSYEQYF. CDR3 DNA: TGTGCCAGCTCATTCCGGGACAGCTCCTACGAGCAGTACTTC.

The chain links TRBV5-4 to TRBJ2-1; 8 nucleotides line up with TRBD1. The germline V gene has CDR1 SGHNT and CDR2 YYREEE (reference sequence). This CDR3 has 12 residues. Losses at the gene ends were 0 bases for V and 12 bases for J; bases not matched to a gene: 2. The CDR3 sequence is CASSLDTGGQFF. The CDR3 DNA reads as TGTGCCAGCAGCTTGGACACAGGGGGGCAGTTCTTC.

This chain joins TRBV5-4 and TRBJ2-7; D unclear. Germline CDR1 reads SGHNT; CDR2 reads YYREEE (reference sequence). CDR3 length: 12 residues. The V gene lost 1 base and the J gene lost 6 bases, with 8 bases spanning the gap. Written as DNA, the CDR3 is TGTGCCAGCAGCTTGACTTTCACCGAGCAGTACTTC. Its protein product is CASSLTFTEQYF.

This chain connects TRBV6-2 or TRBV6-3 to TRBJ2-1; 8 bases line up with TRBD2. The CDR3 length is 16 residues. The germline V gene encodes CDR1 MNHEY and CDR2 SVGEGT. Unmatched junction bases numbered 14, after V lost 6 bases and J lost 7 bases. CDR3 coding DNA: TGTGCCAGCAGCCAGCCCAGTGAGCGGGAGTTTAATGAGCAGTTCTTC. Amino acid sequence: CASSQPSEREFNEQFF.

The chain carries TRBV28 and TRBJ2-3, with 7 bases matching TRBD2. The J segment lost 8 bases and the V segment lost 3 bases, leaving 8 bases of the junction unmatched. The CDR3 contains 14 residues. The germline V gene has CDR1 MDHEN and CDR2 SYDVKM. CDR3 DNA sequence: TGTGCCAGCAGTTTCGCGGGAGTGGCAGGTACGCAGTATTTT. Translation gives CASSFAGVAGTQYF.

The chain links TRBV2 to TRBJ2-3; D is unclear. The CDR3 sequence is 14 residues long. In germline, CDR1 is SNHLY, CDR2 FYNNEI. V was cut by 5 bases and J by 0 bases, with 9 bases left in between. The CDR3 spells CASSQLTSTDTQYF. The CDR3, as DNA: TGTGCCAGCAGTCAACTGACTAGCACAGATACGCAGTATTTT. Full variable domain (outside the CDR3, taken from reference TRBV2 and TRBJ2-3): EPEVTQTPSHQVTQMGQEVILRCVPISNHLYFYWYRQILGQKVEFLVSFYNNEISEKSEIFDDQFSVERPDGSNFTLKIRSTKLEDSAMYFCASSQLTSTDTQYFGPGTRLTVL.

V and J are TRBV19 and TRBJ1-4, with TRBD1 identical over 9 bases. The germline V gene encodes CDR1 LNHDA and CDR2 SQIVND (reference sequence). This CDR3 comprises 14 residues. The ends lost 8 bases at V and 5 bases at J; junction bases unmatched: 6. Here the CDR3 reads CASGSGTGNEKLFF. In DNA form, the CDR3 reads TGTGCCAGTGGTTCCGGGACAGGGAATGAAAAACTGTTTTTT.

The rearrangement uses TRBV5-5 and TRBJ1-2, with 7 bases that match TRBD1. The J segment lost 3 bases and the V segment lost 2 bases, leaving 4 bases of the junction unmatched. The CDR3 extends over 14 amino acids. The V gene's germline CDR1 is SGHKS and CDR2 YYEKEE (reference sequence). The CDR3 reads CASSLSTGDYGYTF. DNA for the CDR3: TGTGCCAGCAGCTTATCAACAGGGGACTATGGCTACACCTTC.

The gene calls are TRBV2 and TRBJ1-2; 7 bases are a match to TRBD1. Germline loops: CDR1 SNHLY, CDR2 FYNNEI. After removal of 4 bases from V and 2 bases from J, the junction contained 4 bases not matched to a gene. The CDR3 extends over 14 amino acids. The CDR3 DNA follows: TGTGCCAGCAGTGGAGGGACAGAGAACTATGGCTACACCTTC. Its protein is CASSGGTENYGYTF.

The V and J genes are TRBV27 and TRBJ2-7, with a possible D match to TRBD2 (6 bases). CDR1 MNHEY and CDR2 SMNVEV come from the germline V gene (reference sequence). CDR3 length: 11 residues. V lost 9 bases, J lost 4 bases, and 10 bases lay in between. In DNA form, the CDR3 reads TGTGCCAGAGGACTACCGTACGAGCAGTACTTC. Protein sequence: CARGLPYEQYF.

The chain joins TRBV6-2 or TRBV6-3 to TRBJ2-1, with 7 bases identical to TRBD2. This CDR3 is built from 15 residues. Germline values: CDR1 MNHEY, CDR2 SVGEGT. V gave up 4 bases and J gave up 7 bases; unmatched junction bases: 10. The CDR3 is CASSFSAGSINEQFF. CDR3 coding DNA: TGTGCCAGCAGTTTCTCAGCGGGGAGTATTAATGAGCAGTTCTTC.

The chain links TRBV5-8 to TRBJ1-3; tentative D call: TRBD1 (5 bases). The CDR3 spans 15 residues. Trimming cost V 2 bases and J 0 bases, with 9 bases left between them. CDR1 and CDR2 (germline): SGHTS, YDEGEE. The CDR3 DNA follows: TGTGCCAGCAGCTTTCAGGGCCCCTCTGGAAACACCATATATTTT. This sequence encodes CASSFQGPSGNTIYF.

On this clone itself: Other DNA sequences from this sample encode an identical CDR3 as well. The V call is TRBV14, the J call TRBJ1-1, with D perhaps TRBD1 (5 bases). The CDR3 is made up of 14 amino acids. Trimming removed 1 base at V and 3 bases at J, with 9 bases between. From germline, CDR1 is SGHDN and CDR2 FVKESK. CDR3 nucleotide sequence: TGTGCCAGCAGCCAAGCAGGGTTCTACACTGAAGCTTTCTTT. Protein sequence: CASSQAGFYTEAFF.

V is TRBV2 and J is TRBJ1-3, with a possible D match to TRBD1 (6 bases). Germline lookup yields CDR1 SNHLY and CDR2 FYNNEI. This CDR3 region has 16 residues. V was shortened by 2 bases and J by 1 base, with 12 bases between the two germline ends. The CDR3 DNA is TGTGCCAGCAGTGAACGCCAGGGGTTTTCTGGAAACACCATATATTTT. It is translated as CASSERQGFSGNTIYF.

Here the CDR3 reads CASSLGAARRGLYGYTF. The CDR3 DNA sequence: TGTGCCAGCAGCTTAGGGGCAGCCCGAAGAGGTCTCTATGGCTACACCTTC. The rearrangement uses TRBV5-4 and TRBJ1-2, with D perhaps matching TRBD1 (5 bases). V was shortened by 2 bases and J by 4 bases, with 21 bases between the two germline ends. The CDR3 is 17 residues long. Germline V gene data show CDR1 as SGHNT and CDR2 as YYREEE (reference sequence). The full variable domain, with the rest looked up from reference TRBV5-4 and TRBJ1-2, is ETGVTQSPTHLIKTRGQQVTLRCSSQSGHNTVSWYQQALGQGPQFIFQYYREEENGRGNFPPRFSGLQFPNYSSELNVNALELDDSALYLCASSLGAARRGLYGYTFGSGTRLTVV.

The gene calls are TRBV19 and TRBJ1-5; D is unclear. Germline V gene sequence: CDR1 LNHDA, CDR2 SQIVND (reference sequence). This CDR3 has 15 amino acids. V was cut by 1 base and J by 1 base, with 8 bases left in between. CDR3 sequence reads: CASSIGGPSNQPQHF. The CDR3 nucleotides read TGTGCCAGTAGTATAGGAGGTCCCAGCAATCAGCCCCAGCATTTT.

The rearrangement links TRBV18 to TRBJ1-1, with 7 bases fitting TRBD1. Looked up from germline, CDR1 is KGHSH and CDR2 is LQKENI. The V and J ends lost 4 bases and 6 bases, in that order; junction bases with no gene match: 11. This CDR3 spans 15 amino acids. The CDR3: CASSLPTGYLSEAFF. CDR3 DNA sequence: TGTGCCAGCTCACTACCGACAGGGTACCTATCTGAAGCTTTCTTT.

J is TRBJ2-3 and V is TRBV5-1; possible D gene TRBD1, 5 bases. The CDR3 consists of 14 residues. The V gene lost 5 bases and the J gene lost 3 bases, with 13 bases spanning the gap. The germline CDR1 and CDR2 sequences are SGHRS and YFSETQ. The CDR3: CASSQRGRTDTQYF. CDR3 sequence (DNA): TGCGCCAGCAGTCAAAGGGGCCGGACAGATACGCAGTATTTT.

The chain has TRBV5-4 and TRBJ2-2; 9 bases fit TRBD2. Trimming cost V 6 bases and J 7 bases; bases outside gene matches: 16. The germline gives CDR1 SGHNT, CDR2 YYREEE (reference sequence). The CDR3 totals 17 residues. The CDR3 coding sequence is TGTGCCAGCAACTCTGGGGGTAGCGGGAGAAGGGTCGGGGAGCTGTTTTTT. Amino acids: CASNSGGSGRRVGELFF.

The J gene is TRBJ1-1, the V gene TRBV6-2 or TRBV6-3; 8 bases agree with TRBD1. The V segment lost 1 base and the J segment 6 bases; nucleotides outside the gene matches: 13. This CDR3 has 17 residues. CDR1 and CDR2 (germline): MNHEY, SVGEGT. CDR3 residues: CASSYLINPDRGSEAFF. The CDR3 region has the DNA TGTGCCAGCAGTTACTTAATAAACCCTGACAGGGGCTCTGAAGCTTTCTTT.

The rearrangement links TRBV4-1 to TRBJ2-1; 8 nucleotides align to TRBD2. The J segment lost 2 bases and the V segment lost 0 bases, leaving 3 bases of the junction unmatched. This CDR3 is built from 16 residues. Germline values: CDR1 MGHRA, CDR2 YSYEKL. For the CDR3, the DNA is TGCGCCAGCAGCCAAGAGGGGGGACTAGCCTACAATGAGCAGTTCTTC. Translated: CASSQEGGLAYNEQFF.